Below, 15 T cell receptor beta chains from the same sample are listed, as sequenced in a study of preoperative IRX-2 immunotherapy in early breast cancer. Clones were sequenced by immunoSEQ multiplex PCR, and TCRdb holds only the in-frame ones, with some missing. The top ten clones hold about 14% of a sample with a few thousand clones, around four fifths of them seen once. Treatment meaning: preoperative locoregional IRX-2 cytokine immunotherapy. Sequenced here: tumor tissue, sampled after IRX-2 immunotherapy. The receptors shown here come from a human donor with breast cancer.

CDR3 residues: CASSPGTSGRLLTDTQYF. The CDR3 DNA follows: TGTGCCAGCAGTCCAGGGACTAGCGGGAGGTTGTTGACAGATACGCAGTATTTT. This chain connects TRBV6-8 to TRBJ2-3; 15 bases line up with TRBD2. The V gene's germline CDR1 is MNHGY and CDR2 SAAAGT. There are 18 residues in the CDR3. V lost 5 bases, J lost 3 bases, and 9 bases stayed unmatched.

V usage is TRBV28 and J usage is TRBJ2-7, with D hard to call. The CDR3 extends over 14 amino acids. The V gene's germline CDR1 is MDHEN and CDR2 SYDVKM. Between the trimmed V and J ends, which lost 5 bases and 5 bases, there was a span of 16 bases. CDR3: CASSPAGQSHEQYF. The CDR3 DNA follows: TGTGCCAGCAGTCCAGCCGGGCAGAGTCACGAGCAGTACTTC.

V and J are TRBV7-8 and TRBJ1-1; TRBD1 is a possible D gene (5 bases). Germline V gene lookup returns CDR1 SGHVS and CDR2 FQNEAQ. The V and J ends lost 5 bases and 1 base respectively, with 8 bases between them. The CDR3 spans 13 residues. The CDR3 loop is CASSQGANTEAFF. The CDR3 DNA reads TGTGCCAGCAGCCAGGGAGCGAACACTGAAGCTTTCTTT.

The V call is TRBV29-1, the J call TRBJ1-1, with a possible D match to TRBD1 (6 bases). The CDR3 extends over 15 amino acids. The germline gives CDR1 SQVTM, CDR2 ANQGSEA. The V and J ends lost 5 bases and 5 bases respectively, with 21 bases between them. The CDR3 nucleotides are TGCAGCGTTCCAACCTACAGGGAAAGAAGGACTGAAGCTTTCTTT. This translates into CSVPTYRERRTEAFF.

The chain employs TRBV6-8 and TRBJ2-3; no reliable D call. Deletions cut 2 bases from V and 2 bases from J, with 11 bases between. The V gene's germline CDR1 is MNHGY and CDR2 SAAAGT. The CDR3 extends over 15 amino acids. CDR3 nucleotides: TGTGCCAGCAGTTACATCCGCTATCCCACAGATACGCAGTATTTT. Protein product: CASSYIRYPTDTQYF.

The rearrangement uses TRBV27 and TRBJ1-1; D not certain. The V gene's germline CDR1 is MNHEY and CDR2 SMNVEV (reference sequence). V lost 0 bases and J 1 base, leaving 6 bases between the germline ends. The CDR3 spans 14 residues. CDR3 bases: TGTGCCAGCAGTTTATCCCCCTGGAACACTGAAGCTTTCTTT. Amino acid sequence: CASSLSPWNTEAFF.

This sequence joins TRBV6-8 and TRBJ2-1, with 12 nucleotides matching TRBD1. The germline V gene encodes CDR1 MNHGY and CDR2 SAAAGT. CDR3 length: 15 residues. Trimming cost V 10 bases and J 7 bases; bases outside gene matches: 11. As DNA, the CDR3 is TGTGCCATCAGCGATAGGGACAGGGGGCTAAATGAGCAGTTCTTC. Protein sequence: CAISDRDRGLNEQFF.

The rearrangement links TRBV10-3 to TRBJ2-2; D not resolved. Germline CDR1 and CDR2: ENHRY and SYGVKD. The CDR3 has 13 amino acids. The V and J ends lost 0 bases and 5 bases respectively, with 4 bases between them. CDR3: CAISESYTGELFF. CDR3 nucleotides: TGTGCCATCAGTGAGTCTTATACCGGGGAGCTGTTTTTT.

This chain connects TRBV6-8 to TRBJ2-7, with 7 bases that match TRBD1. V trimming: 4 bases; J trimming: 2 bases; junction bases outside the gene matches: 14. There are 17 residues in the CDR3. In germline, CDR1 is MNHGY, CDR2 SAAAGT. CDR3 protein: CASSSPPRTGATYEQYF. CDR3 bases: TGTGCCAGCAGTTCCCCACCCCGGACAGGAGCAACCTACGAGCAGTACTTC.

The chain carries TRBV28 and TRBJ2-7; D is undetermined. CDR3 length: 13 residues. CDR1 and CDR2 (germline): MDHEN, SYDVKM. V shed 2 bases and J shed 3 bases, with 8 bases lying between them. For the CDR3, the DNA is TGTGCCAGCAGTTTAATGCCGAGCTACGAGCAGTACTTC. Translation gives CASSLMPSYEQYF.

The chain employs TRBV6-8 and TRBJ1-1, with a weak D call TRBD1 (5 bases). Trimming removed 0 bases from V and 4 bases from J, with 9 bases in between. CDR3 length: 14 residues. From germline, CDR1 is MNHGY and CDR2 SAAAGT. The CDR3 spells CASSYSRQSTEAFF. CDR3 bases: TGTGCCAGCAGTTACTCCCGACAGTCCACTGAAGCTTTCTTT.

The chain recombines TRBV11-3 with TRBJ2-7; 7 bases agree with TRBD1. Germline assignment: CDR1 SGHNT and CDR2 YENEEA. The CDR3 consists of 15 residues. J was trimmed by 2 bases and V by 2 bases; bases with no gene match: 6. CDR3 bases: TGTGCCAGCAGCTTATTCGGGACAGCGACCTACGAGCAGTACTTC. Its translation: CASSLFGTATYEQYF.

In this sample, this clone is large. V and J are TRBV6-8 and TRBJ1-4; 12 bases agree with TRBD1. Germline V lookup: CDR1 MNHGY, CDR2 SAAAGT. The CDR3 length is 14 residues. J gave up 8 bases and V 2 bases, and 0 bases lay outside the gene matches. DNA for the CDR3: TGTGCCAGCAGTTACGGGACAGGGGGCGAAAAACTGTTTTTT. This translates into CASSYGTGGEKLFF.

The V gene is TRBV28, the J gene TRBJ1-2, with D unclear. CDR3 length: 13 amino acids. CDR1 MDHEN and CDR2 SYDVKM come from the germline V gene. Trimming shortened V by 5 bases and J by 1 base, and 8 bases separated the two germline ends. The CDR3 here is CASSPQNNYGYTF. The CDR3 bases are TGTGCCAGCAGTCCGCAGAATAACTATGGCTACACCTTC.

The rearrangement uses TRBV5-8 and TRBJ2-7; D may be TRBD2 (6 bases). The CDR3 length is 14 residues. Germline V CDR1 and CDR2: SGHTS, YDEGEE. The V end was cut by 2 bases, the J end by 3 bases, with 12 bases between. CDR3 in amino acids: CASSLRGSNYEQYF. In nucleotides, the CDR3 is TGTGCCAGCAGCTTACGGGGGAGCAACTACGAGCAGTACTTC.